This TCR beta chain was recorded in a study of T cells in Graves' hyperthyroidism and ophthalmopathy. Deletions cut 5 bases from V and 4 bases from J, with 19 bases between. The CDR3 is 16 residues long. The germline V gene encodes CDR1 MNHEY and CDR2 SMNVEV (reference sequence). At first hyperthyroidism diagnosis, before any ophthalmopathy symptoms, the blood sample was collected. The table lists this clonotype with many counts. RNA transcripts were the template for amplifying TCR beta CDR3 regions. First-round RT-PCR targeting the TCR CDR3 was performed with the HTBI primer set. TCRdb re-called the multiplex PCR reads through MiXCR, storing one row per CDR3 protein. The table includes more than 300,000 distinct CDR3 sequences, 15% to 20% detected once.

The material sequenced was blood. V and J are TRBV27 and TRBJ2-3; tentative D call: TRBD2 (5 bases). This clonotype originated in a woman aged 30 to 39 with Graves' hyperthyroidism that later progressed to Graves' ophthalmopathy. CDR3 amino acids: CASSPDSFYPPDTQYF. The DNA of the CDR3 is TGTGCCAGCAGTCCGGACTCATTCTACCCCCCAGATACGCAGTATTTT.